One and the same sample provided the 25 T cell receptor beta chains below, sequenced in a study of molecular identifiers for immune sequencing clone quantification (dated by TCRdb to the late 2010s). Library creation used PCR. TCRdb records Illumina HiSeq 4000 as the sequencer. In-frame beta chains were kept once TCRdb had trimmed the public reads at Q25 with fastp and called clones with MiXCR. Each CDR3 protein appears once, grouped with its most common genes and DNA. In all, the sample holds some 93,000 distinct CDR3 sequences, and around 23% of those were seen once. Of the sample, 1.1% falls within the top ten clones. Sequencing used naive CD8+ T cells from blood, with Jurkat cell RNA spiked in. This sample's cell subset or site label indicates: FACS-sorted CD8+CD4-CCR7+CD45RA+ naive T cells. Source of these receptors: a human donor in good health. Some libraries in this study had Jurkat cell RNA spiked in.

As to this clonotype: A read error is possible here, since a much larger clone lies one base away. The DNA for the CDR3 is TGTGCCAGCAGTGAAGAAGTCAGAGACTACGAGCAGTACTTC. This encodes CASSEEVRDYEQYF. This chain links TRBV6-1 with TRBJ2-7, with no clear D. This CDR3 is built from 14 residues. Trimming cost V 1 base and J 3 bases, with 10 bases left between them. Per germline, CDR1 MNHNS and CDR2 SASEGT.

The V call is TRBV6-2 or TRBV6-3, the J call TRBJ2-5; possibly TRBD2 for D (5 bases). The germline CDR1 and CDR2 sequences are MNHEY and SVGEGT. The V gene lost 8 bases and the J gene lost 1 base, with 20 bases spanning the gap. CDR3 length: 16 residues. The CDR3 DNA reads as TGTGCCAGCGCCCTCTCTTTGCGGGCACCCCAAGAGACCCAGTACTTC. Translating gives CASALSLRAPQETQYF.

This clonotype occurred many times. The CDR3 DNA sequence: TGTGCCAGCAGCGACGGAGTCACAGATACGCAGTATTTT. This codes for CASSDGVTDTQYF. This chain connects TRBV11-3 to TRBJ2-3; no definite D call. V gave up 5 bases and J gave up 2 bases, with 8 bases separating them. The CDR3 covers 13 residues. CDR1 and CDR2 from the germline V gene are SGHNT and YENEEA.

This clonotype was seen many times. This chain connects TRBV27 to TRBJ2-3; D not resolved. Germline V gene data show CDR1 as MNHEY and CDR2 as SMNVEV (reference sequence). The V end was cut by 7 bases, the J end by 3 bases, with 5 bases between. The length of the CDR3 is 11 residues. The CDR3 region is CASTSTDTQYF. The CDR3 DNA reads as TGTGCCAGCACCTCTACAGATACGCAGTATTTT.

This clonotype was seen at least ten times. The chain joins TRBV7-2 to TRBJ1-5, with 8 bases identical to TRBD1. Germline V CDR1 and CDR2: SGHTA, FQGNSA. There are 15 residues in the CDR3. Unmatched junction bases numbered 7, after V lost 3 bases and J lost 6 bases. The CDR3, as DNA: TGTGCCAGCAGCTTCGGCAGGGGGCTTGGTCAGCCCCAGCATTTT. Its translation: CASSFGRGLGQPQHF.

Turning to this clonotype: Being one base from a much bigger clone, this may be a read error. The chain has TRBV12-5 and TRBJ2-3, with 7 positions matching TRBD1. Germline V gives CDR1 LGHNT, CDR2 FRNRAP. CDR3 length equals 15 residues. This CDR3 reads CAGGLDRSSTDTQYF. In DNA, the CDR3 is TGTGCTGGTGGTTTGGACAGGTCTAGCACAGATACGCAGTATTTT.

A few counts support this clonotype. The V call is TRBV4-3, the J call TRBJ2-3, with 10 bases lining up with TRBD2. Germline CDR1 reads LGHNA; CDR2 reads YSLEER. Trimming took 0 bases from V and 6 from J; bases not matched to a gene: 12. The CDR3 runs 18 residues. The CDR3 loop reads CASSQEPTSGVALDTQYF. In nucleotides, the CDR3 is TGCGCCAGCAGCCAAGAACCTACTAGCGGGGTGGCTCTGGATACGCAGTATTTT.

About this clonotype: A much larger clone differs from this one at a single base, so this may be a read error. This chain uses TRBV7-8 with TRBJ2-2; unclear D gene. This CDR3 has 15 amino acids. V was cut by 5 bases and J by 7 bases, with 17 bases left in between. The germline V gene has CDR1 SGHVS and CDR2 FQNEAQ. Here the CDR3 DNA reads TGTGCCAGCAGCCCCTTTGTATGGCACATCGGGGAGCTGTTTTTT. It codes for CASSPFVWHIGELFF.

This chain joins TRBV27 and TRBJ2-1; TRBD2 matches at 9 bases. CDR1 MNHEY and CDR2 SMNVEV come from the germline V gene (reference sequence). CDR3 size: 16 residues. Trimming removed 2 bases from V and 6 bases from J; junction bases left unmatched: 8. The CDR3 DNA reads TGTGCCAGCAGTTTAGTAGGGCTAGCGGGAAGCAATGAGCAGTTCTTC. Encoded protein: CASSLVGLAGSNEQFF.

This clonotype was seen at least ten times. This chain connects TRBV3-1 to TRBJ2-3, with TRBD2 matching over 12 bases. The germline V gene has CDR1 LGHDT and CDR2 YNNKEL (reference sequence). This CDR3 region has 17 residues. Trimming cost V 4 bases and J 1 base; bases outside gene matches: 6. In nucleotides, the CDR3 is TGTGCCAGCAGCCTGACTAGCGGGGGATTACGCACAGATACGCAGTATTTT. Protein product: CASSLTSGGLRTDTQYF.

On this clonotype itself: This may stem from a read error, because a much larger clone lies one nucleotide away. The V gene is TRBV27, the J gene TRBJ1-1, with D possibly being TRBD1 (6 bases). Germline CDR1 MNHEY, CDR2 SMNVEV (reference sequence). The CDR3 sequence is 13 residues long. The ends were cut back, 5 bases at V and 6 bases at J, with 13 bases in the middle. CDR3 sequence reads: CASSARRGAEAFF. The CDR3 nucleotides are TGTGCCAGCAGTGCTCGCAGGGGAGCTGAAGCTTTCTTT.

This clonotype was counted a few times. This chain joins TRBV23-1 and TRBJ2-1; D not resolved. TRBV23-1 is placed among ORFs of uncertain function. This CDR3 has 13 residues. V was trimmed by 0 bases and J by 6 bases, leaving 6 bases between them. Here the CDR3 reads CASSQSEGNEQFF. DNA of the CDR3: TGCGCCAGCAGTCAATCGGAAGGCAATGAGCAGTTCTTC.

Many counts were recorded for this clonotype. The CDR3 here is CSARNPSTDTQYF. In nucleotides, the CDR3 is TGCAGTGCTAGAAATCCCAGCACAGATACGCAGTATTTT. The chain couples TRBV20-1 to TRBJ2-3; D unclear. This CDR3 contains 13 residues. V was cut by 2 bases and J by 0 bases, with 6 bases left in between. CDR1 is DFQATT, CDR2 SNEGSKA, per germline (reference sequence).

The sample holds many counts of this clonotype. The rearrangement uses TRBV3-1 and TRBJ2-3, with TRBD2 matching 8 bases. With V trimmed by 1 base and J by 10 bases, 10 bases remained unmatched. The CDR3 loop spans 15 amino acids. Germline assignment: CDR1 LGHDT and CDR2 YNNKEL (reference sequence). CDR3 nucleotides: TGTGCCAGCAGCCAAGTCTTATATCGAGCGGGGGCGCAGTATTTT. It is translated as CASSQVLYRAGAQYF.

This clonotype has at least ten counts. This rearrangement joins TRBV5-6 to TRBJ2-7; 11 bases are a match to TRBD2. CDR1 and CDR2 (germline): SGHDT, YYEEEE. This CDR3 spans 14 amino acids. V was clipped by 3 bases and J by 2 bases; unmatched bases: 1. In DNA form, the CDR3 reads TGTGCCAGCAGCTCGGGACTAGCGGCCTACGAGCAGTACTTC. This sequence encodes CASSSGLAAYEQYF.

This chain uses TRBV19 with TRBJ2-1; the match to TRBD1 covers 8 bases. CDR1 and CDR2 from the germline V gene are LNHDA and SQIVND (reference sequence). Trimming removed 8 bases from V and 4 bases from J; junction bases left unmatched: 13. The CDR3 extends over 16 amino acids. CDR3 protein: CASSKARDRSYNEQFF. In DNA, the CDR3 is TGTGCCAGTTCAAAGGCTCGGGACAGGAGTTACAATGAGCAGTTCTTC.

As for this clonotype: A much more abundant neighbour one base away suggests this may be a read error. This chain links TRBV29-1 with TRBJ2-1; D ambiguous. Germline V gives CDR1 SQVTM, CDR2 ANQGSEA. The CDR3 spans 13 residues. CDR3 amino acids: CSVEQSSFNEQFF. In DNA, the CDR3 is TGCAGCGTTGAGCAGAGCTCCTTCAATGAGCAGTTCTTC.

This clonotype was counted between two and nine times. The chain links TRBV19 to TRBJ2-1; TRBD1 might be the D (7 bases). CDR1 and CDR2 (germline): LNHDA, SQIVND (reference sequence). V lost 5 bases, J lost 2 bases, and 10 bases lay in between. CDR3 size: 14 residues. The CDR3, as DNA: TGTGCCAGTAGTCAGGGGGGAACCTACAATGAGCAGTTCTTC. Amino acids: CASSQGGTYNEQFF.

The sample holds many counts of this clonotype. The rearrangement joins TRBV14 to TRBJ2-7; TRBD2 aligns across 8 bases. Trimming removed 0 bases from V and 4 bases from J; junction bases left unmatched: 8. There are 16 residues in the CDR3. Germline values: CDR1 SGHDN, CDR2 FVKESK. This chain's CDR3 is CASSQEPGLGVYEQYF. In DNA, the CDR3 is TGTGCCAGCAGCCAAGAACCGGGACTAGGTGTTTACGAGCAGTACTTC.

On this clonotype itself: This clone may be a read error of a much larger clone one base away. This chain links TRBV7-9 with TRBJ2-7, with D perhaps matching TRBD1 or TRBD2 (5 bases each). Germline V CDR1 and CDR2: SEHNR, FQNEAQ (reference sequence). CDR3 length: 14 amino acids. The CDR3: CAISPRDPTYEQYF. The CDR3 nucleotides read TGTGCCATCAGCCCCCGGGACCCAACCTACGAGCAGTACTTC.

With respect to this clonotype: Since a much larger clone is just one base distant, this may be a read error. This chain uses TRBV12-3 or TRBV12-4 with TRBJ2-7; D possibly matches TRBD1 or TRBD2 (5 bases each). The germline V and J ends were trimmed by 5 bases and 5 bases, with 19 bases remaining between them. The CDR3 has 15 residues. CDR3 region: CASSKWPNGDHEQYF. The CDR3 DNA follows: TGTGCCAGCAGTAAGTGGCCAAACGGGGACCACGAGCAGTACTTC.

This clonotype was found a few times. The genes are TRBV6-5 and TRBJ2-1; no clear D gene. The germline V gene encodes CDR1 MNHEY and CDR2 SVGAGI. The CDR3 runs to 13 residues. V lost 8 bases and J lost 3, with 11 bases in between. CDR3 coding DNA: TGTGCCAGCGCCCAGGCTTTCTACAATGAGCAGTTCTTC. Translating gives CASAQAFYNEQFF.

This chain uses TRBV12-3 or TRBV12-4 with TRBJ2-1; 13 bases line up with TRBD2. The CDR3 extends over 19 amino acids. The J segment lost 8 bases and the V segment lost 6 bases, leaving 19 bases of the junction unmatched. This chain's CDR3 is CASRTPGLAGSPLDDEQFF. CDR3 nucleotides: TGTGCCAGCAGGACACCGGGACTAGCGGGGTCTCCATTGGATGATGAGCAGTTCTTC.

Ten or more counts support this clonotype. J is TRBJ2-7 and V is TRBV4-1; 9 bases map to TRBD1. V was clipped by 3 bases and J by 4 bases; unmatched bases: 7. The CDR3 totals 15 residues. In germline, CDR1 is MGHRA, CDR2 YSYEKL. CDR3 sequence reads: CASSQDRGPLYEQYF. CDR3 nucleotides: TGCGCCAGCAGCCAGGACAGGGGACCATTGTACGAGCAGTACTTC.

This clonotype was seen ten or more times. Written as DNA, the CDR3 is TGTGCCAGCAGTTTACCCGGGAACACTGAAGCTTTCTTT. Protein product: CASSLPGNTEAFF. The rearrangement joins TRBV27 to TRBJ1-1; D gene unclear. Germline lookup yields CDR1 MNHEY and CDR2 SMNVEV (reference sequence). The CDR3 runs 13 residues. Trimming took off 2 bases at V and 1 base at J, with 5 bases between the two ends.